The rows below give T cell receptor beta chains drawn from one sample of a study of shared clonotypes between healthy human individuals. Data came from immunoSEQ multiplex PCR; TCRdb stores just in-frame clones and leaves some out. The sample has fewer than 600,000 clones; 77% are singletons. Sequencing input: PBMCs. The receptors shown here come from a woman between 35 and 50 years old in good health. Some clones in this sample may be carry-over from other donors' samples. Each CDR3 is given with its conserved first and last residue. The D gene is left open where the match is weak. Expanded clones get a size class; other rows say once, few or many, or leave the size out.

cdr3_nt: TGTGCCAGCATGGGTCCAAACACTGAAGCTTTCTTT; cdr3_aa: CASMGPNTEAFF; v_call: TRBV28; clone_size: .; d_call: .; j_call: TRBJ1-1
cdr3_nt: TGTGCCTGGAGTGGGGCCAACACAGGGGAACTGTTTTTT; cdr3_aa: CAWSGANTGELFF; v_call: TRBV30; clone_size: .; d_call: TRBD1; j_call: TRBJ1-4
cdr3_nt: TGTGCCAGCAGCCCCACAGGGCAGGGGGCTTGGTTTAGCGGGAATCTGAACGAGCAGTACTTC; cdr3_aa: CASSPTGQGAWFSGNLNEQYF; v_call: TRBV9; clone_size: .; d_call: .; j_call: TRBJ2-7
cdr3_nt: TGTGCCAGTAGTATCGATATATCCGTAGAGACCCAGTACTTC; cdr3_aa: CASSIDISVETQYF; v_call: TRBV19; clone_size: .; d_call: .; j_call: TRBJ2-5
cdr3_nt: TGTGCCAGCAGCAACCAAGCGGGAGGGCCAACGAACATTCAGTACTTC; cdr3_aa: CASSNQAGGPTNIQYF; v_call: TRBV7-2; clone_size: .; d_call: TRBD2; j_call: TRBJ2-4
cdr3_nt: TGTGCCAGCAGTTCAATAGACCTGGGACAGGGGGCAGGGGAGACCCAGTACTTC; cdr3_aa: CASSSIDLGQGAGETQYF; v_call: TRBV27; clone_size: .; d_call: TRBD1; j_call: TRBJ2-5
cdr3_nt: TGTGCCAGCAGCTTGCGGACTAACTACCAAGAGACCCAGTACTTC; cdr3_aa: CASSLRTNYQETQYF; v_call: TRBV5-4; clone_size: once; d_call: .; j_call: TRBJ2-5
cdr3_nt: TGTGCCAGCTCACCACAGGGGAACGAGCAGTACTTC; cdr3_aa: CASSPQGNEQYF; v_call: TRBV18; clone_size: .; d_call: .; j_call: TRBJ2-7
cdr3_nt: TGTGCCAGCAGCTATGCAGGGTCGGAGACCCAGTACTTC; cdr3_aa: CASSYAGSETQYF; v_call: TRBV7-9; clone_size: .; d_call: .; j_call: TRBJ2-5
cdr3_nt: TGTGCCAGCACTCTAGAGAGGAACGGGGAGCTGTTTTTT; cdr3_aa: CASTLERNGELFF; v_call: TRBV2; clone_size: once; d_call: .; j_call: TRBJ2-2
cdr3_nt: TGTGCCAGCTCTAGTAGCGGAGCCTACAATGAGCAGTTCTTC; cdr3_aa: CASSSSGAYNEQFF; v_call: TRBV9; clone_size: .; d_call: .; j_call: TRBJ2-1
cdr3_nt: TGTGCCAGCAGCTTCACCTACGAGCAGTACTTC; cdr3_aa: CASSFTYEQYF; v_call: TRBV7-9; clone_size: .; d_call: .; j_call: TRBJ2-7
cdr3_nt: TGTGCCAGCATGGGGACAGGGTTGAACACTGAAGCTTTCTTT; cdr3_aa: CASMGTGLNTEAFF; v_call: TRBV2; clone_size: .; d_call: TRBD1; j_call: TRBJ1-1
cdr3_nt: TGCGCCAGCAGCTTGGATGGCTTTTCTGGAAACACCATATATTTT; cdr3_aa: CASSLDGFSGNTIYF; v_call: TRBV5-1; clone_size: .; d_call: .; j_call: TRBJ1-3
cdr3_nt: TGTGCCAGTAGCCTTCCAGGACTAGCGGGAGGGGGGGACATTCAGTACTTC; cdr3_aa: CASSLPGLAGGGDIQYF; v_call: TRBV19; clone_size: few; d_call: TRBD2; j_call: TRBJ2-4
cdr3_nt: TGTGCCAGCAGTTTACAAACCAGAGGTGAGCAGTACTTC; cdr3_aa: CASSLQTRGEQYF; v_call: TRBV27; clone_size: .; d_call: .; j_call: TRBJ2-7
cdr3_nt: TGTGCCTGGAGTTCCCTCGGGGTCTACACTGAAGCTTTCTTT; cdr3_aa: CAWSSLGVYTEAFF; v_call: TRBV30; clone_size: .; d_call: .; j_call: TRBJ1-1
cdr3_nt: TGTGCCAGCAGTGAATACAACAGGGCCTATGGCTACACCTTC; cdr3_aa: CASSEYNRAYGYTF; v_call: TRBV6-1; clone_size: .; d_call: .; j_call: TRBJ1-2
cdr3_nt: TGTGCCAGCAGTGTTACTAGCGGAGCCTACAATGAGCAGTTCTTC; cdr3_aa: CASSVTSGAYNEQFF; v_call: TRBV28; clone_size: .; d_call: TRBD2; j_call: TRBJ2-1
cdr3_nt: TGTGCCAGCAGTGTTACAACAGCATACAATGAGCAGTTCTTC; cdr3_aa: CASSVTTAYNEQFF; v_call: TRBV9; clone_size: .; d_call: .; j_call: TRBJ2-1
cdr3_nt: TGTGCCAGCAGCCCACTGTCAGGGTACGGCTACACCTTC; cdr3_aa: CASSPLSGYGYTF; v_call: TRBV5-6; clone_size: .; d_call: .; j_call: TRBJ1-2
cdr3_nt: TGCGCCAGCAGCCCAGGACGGCTCCGGAACACTGAAGCTTTCTTT; cdr3_aa: CASSPGRLRNTEAFF; v_call: TRBV5-1; clone_size: .; d_call: .; j_call: TRBJ1-1
cdr3_nt: TGTGCCAGTAGTGCCGACAGGGCCAACCGGGGGGGACTGCTTTTT; cdr3_aa: CASSADRANRGGLLF; v_call: TRBV19; clone_size: .; d_call: TRBD1; j_call: TRBJ1-4
cdr3_nt: TGTGCCAGCAGCTTAGATCGCTCTTACGAGCAGTACTTC; cdr3_aa: CASSLDRSYEQYF; v_call: TRBV11-2; clone_size: .; d_call: .; j_call: TRBJ2-7
cdr3_nt: TGTGCCAGCAGTGAAGCGGCAGGACAGGGGGCCTACGAGCAGTACTTC; cdr3_aa: CASSEAAGQGAYEQYF; v_call: TRBV6-1; clone_size: .; d_call: TRBD1; j_call: TRBJ2-7
cdr3_nt: TGCGCCAGCAAGGAGGATGCAACTAATGAAAAACTGTTTTTT; cdr3_aa: CASKEDATNEKLFF; v_call: TRBV10-2; clone_size: .; d_call: .; j_call: TRBJ1-4
cdr3_nt: TGCGCCAGCAGCCCCTTTAGCTCCTACAATGAGCAGTTCTTC; cdr3_aa: CASSPFSSYNEQFF; v_call: TRBV4-3; clone_size: .; d_call: .; j_call: TRBJ2-1